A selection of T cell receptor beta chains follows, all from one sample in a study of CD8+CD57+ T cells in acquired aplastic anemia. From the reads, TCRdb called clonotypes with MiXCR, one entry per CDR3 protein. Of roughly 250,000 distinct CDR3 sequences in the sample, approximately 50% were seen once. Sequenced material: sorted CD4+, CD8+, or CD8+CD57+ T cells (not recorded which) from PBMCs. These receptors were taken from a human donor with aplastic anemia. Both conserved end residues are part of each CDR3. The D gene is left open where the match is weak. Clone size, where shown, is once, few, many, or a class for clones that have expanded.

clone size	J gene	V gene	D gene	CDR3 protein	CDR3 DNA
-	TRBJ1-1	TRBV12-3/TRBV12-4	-	CASSFETPGTSTGVTEAFF	TGTGCCAGCAGTTTTGAGACACCCGGGACTTCCACCGGGGTCACTGAAGCTTTCTTT
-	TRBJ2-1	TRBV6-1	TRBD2	CASSELAGGRYNEQFF	TGTGCCAGCAGTGAACTAGCGGGAGGAAGATACAATGAGCAGTTCTTC
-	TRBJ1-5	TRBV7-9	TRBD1	CASSHRGDSNQPQHF	TGTGCCAGCAGCCACAGGGGGGACAGCAATCAGCCCCAGCATTTT
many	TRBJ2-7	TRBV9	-	CASSVDYNYEQYF	TGTGCCAGCAGCGTAGACTATAACTACGAGCAGTACTTC
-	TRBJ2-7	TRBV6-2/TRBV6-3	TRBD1	CASSHLPLGQTYEQYF	TGTGCCAGCAGCCACCTCCCTTTGGGACAGACCTACGAGCAGTACTTC
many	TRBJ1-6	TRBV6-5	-	CATVDISSYNSPLHF	TGTGCCACTGTGGACATCAGCTCCTATAATTCACCCCTCCACTTT
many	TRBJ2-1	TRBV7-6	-	CASSLELAHEQFF	TGTGCCAGCAGCTTAGAGCTAGCGCATGAGCAGTTCTTC
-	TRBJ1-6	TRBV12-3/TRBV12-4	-	CASSLALDNSPLHF	TGTGCCAGCAGTTTAGCGCTGGACAATTCACCCCTCCACTTT
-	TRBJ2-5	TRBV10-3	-	CASSPGDQETQYF	TGTGCCAGCAGCCCGGGGGACCAAGAGACCCAGTACTTC
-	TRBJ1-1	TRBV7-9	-	CASSLAGRNTVAFF	TGTGCCAGCAGCTTGGCCGGGAGGAACACTGTAGCTTTCTTT
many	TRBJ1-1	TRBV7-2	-	CASSLGTFVEAFF	TGTGCCAGCAGCTTAGGTACGTTTGTCGAGGCTTTCTTT
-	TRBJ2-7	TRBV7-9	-	CASSSGYSYEQYF	TGTGCCAGCAGCTCCGGATACTCCTACGAGCAGTACTTC
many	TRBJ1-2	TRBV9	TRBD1	CASSEGTGGGYTF	TGTGCCAGCAGCGAGGGGACAGGGGGCGGCTACACCTTC
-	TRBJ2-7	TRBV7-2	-	CASSLIRQDEQYF	TGTGCCAGCAGCTTAATTCGACAGGACGAGCAGTACTTC
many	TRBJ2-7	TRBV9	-	CASSVGIHSYEQYF	TGTGCCAGCAGCGTGGGGATCCACTCCTACGAGCAGTACTTC
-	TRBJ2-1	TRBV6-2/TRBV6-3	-	CASISTMHEQFF	TGTGCCAGCATCTCGACTATGCATGAGCAGTTCTTC
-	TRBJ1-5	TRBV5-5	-	CASSVRGVSNQPQHF	TGTGCCAGCAGCGTTAGGGGGGTCAGCAATCAGCCCCAGCATTTT
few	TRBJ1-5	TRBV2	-	CASSEGTGRLF	TGTGCCAGCAGTGAAGGGACTGGGCGCCTATTT
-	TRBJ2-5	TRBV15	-	CATSRGSGPTGETQYF	TGTGCCACCAGCAGAGGGTCCGGACCGACGGGAGAGACCCAGTACTTC
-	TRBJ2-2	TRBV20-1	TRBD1	CSARRTGANTGELFF	TGCAGTGCTAGGAGGACAGGGGCGAACACCGGGGAGCTGTTTTTT
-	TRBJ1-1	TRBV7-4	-	CASSLQVLGGNTEAFF	TGTGCCAGCAGCTTACAGGTCCTAGGTGGGAACACTGAAGCTTTCTTT
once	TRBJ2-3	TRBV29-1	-	CSVALDPDTQYF	TGCAGCGTTGCGCTAGACCCAGATACGCAGTATTTT
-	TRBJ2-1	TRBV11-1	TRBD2	CASRTTSGPVPEDNEQFF	TGTGCCAGCAGAACGACTAGCGGGCCGGTACCTGAAGACAATGAGCAGTTCTTC
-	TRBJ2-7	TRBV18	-	CASSPDNVYEQYF	TGTGCCAGCTCACCCGATAACGTCTACGAGCAGTACTTC
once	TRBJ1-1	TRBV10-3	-	CAIRAANTEAFF	TGTGCCATCAGGGCCGCGAACACTGAAGCTTTCTTT
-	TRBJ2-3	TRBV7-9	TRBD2	CASGLGPHQRGLQDTQYF	TGTGCCAGCGGCTTGGGTCCCCACCAGCGGGGGCTCCAGGATACGCAGTATTTT
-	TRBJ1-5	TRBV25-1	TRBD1	CASRSCSPLTGGAGQPQHF	TGTGCCAGCAGATCCTGCTCCCCCCTGACAGGGGGCGCGGGTCAGCCCCAGCATTTT
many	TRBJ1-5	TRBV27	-	CASSSGNQPQHF	TGTGCCAGCAGCTCCGGCAACCAGCCCCAGCATTTT
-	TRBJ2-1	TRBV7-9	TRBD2	CASSPSGGVINEQFF	TGTGCCAGCAGCCCTAGCGGGGGGGTCATCAATGAGCAGTTCTTC
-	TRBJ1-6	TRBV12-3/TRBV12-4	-	CASQGKNNSPLHF	TGTGCCTCTCAAGGGAAAAATAATTCACCCCTCCACTTT
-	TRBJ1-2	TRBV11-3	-	CASSSGRYGPYGYTF	TGTGCCAGCAGCTCCGGACGCTACGGACCCTATGGCTACACCTTC
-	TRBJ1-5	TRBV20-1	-	CSARDVVDQPQHF	TGCAGTGCTAGAGACGTGGTAGATCAGCCCCAGCATTTT
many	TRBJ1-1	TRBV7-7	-	CASEDICKTGNTEAFF	TGTGCTAGCGAAGATATCTGTAAGACGGGAAACACTGAAGCTTTCTTT
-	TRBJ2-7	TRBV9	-	CASSVGGSSSYEQYF	TGTGCCAGCAGCGTAGGTGGCAGTAGCTCCTACGAGCAGTACTTC
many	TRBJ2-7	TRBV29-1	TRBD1	CSVAGTEKVLYEQYF	TGCAGCGTCGCCGGGACAGAAAAGGTTCTCTACGAGCAGTACTTC
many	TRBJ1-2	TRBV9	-	CASKGGSYTF	TGTGCCAGCAAGGGTGGAAGCTACACCTTC
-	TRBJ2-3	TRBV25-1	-	CASSHPGADTQYF	TGTGCCAGCAGCCACCCTGGCGCAGATACGCAGTATTTT
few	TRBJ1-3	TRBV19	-	CASTRERSGNTIYF	TGTGCCAGTACGCGGGAACGCTCTGGAAACACCATATATTTT
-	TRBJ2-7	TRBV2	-	CASSVSPLSYVQYF	TGTGCCAGCAGTGTTAGTCCGCTCTCCTACGTGCAGTACTTC
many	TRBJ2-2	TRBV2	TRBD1	CASSDPAQGPVTGELFF	TGTGCCAGCAGTGATCCCGCACAGGGGCCGGTCACCGGGGAGCTGTTTTTT
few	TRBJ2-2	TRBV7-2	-	CASGTLSWNTGELFF	TGTGCCAGCGGTACCCTTTCCTGGAACACCGGGGAGCTGTTTTTT
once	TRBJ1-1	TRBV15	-	CASSLTAGSGTEAFF	TGTGCCAGCAGTTTAACGGCAGGTTCGGGCACTGAAGCTTTCTTT
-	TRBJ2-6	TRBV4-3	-	CASSQGLGGSGANVLTF	TGCGCCAGCAGCCAAGGTCTCGGGGGCTCTGGGGCCAACGTCCTGACTTTC
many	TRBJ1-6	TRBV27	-	CASAKGGRDSPLHF	TGTGCCAGCGCCAAGGGGGGGCGTGATTCACCCCTCCACTTT
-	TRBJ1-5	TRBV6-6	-	CASSYAGPWGNQPQHF	TGTGCCAGCAGTTACGCGGGACCATGGGGCAATCAGCCCCAGCATTTT